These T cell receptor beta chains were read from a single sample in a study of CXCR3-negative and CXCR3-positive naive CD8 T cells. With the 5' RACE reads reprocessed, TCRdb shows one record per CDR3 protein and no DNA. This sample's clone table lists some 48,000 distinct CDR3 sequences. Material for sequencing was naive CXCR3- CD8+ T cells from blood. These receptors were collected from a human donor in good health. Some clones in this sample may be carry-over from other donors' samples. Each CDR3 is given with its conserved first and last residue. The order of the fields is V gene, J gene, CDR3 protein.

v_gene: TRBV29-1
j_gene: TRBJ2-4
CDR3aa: CSVVPTQGRAKNIQYF

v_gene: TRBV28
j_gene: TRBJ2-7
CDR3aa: CASRPHSGRLSYEQYF

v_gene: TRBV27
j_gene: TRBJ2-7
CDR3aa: CASSLTLSYEQYF

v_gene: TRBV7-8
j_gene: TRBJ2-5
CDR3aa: CASSLLDGVFETQYF

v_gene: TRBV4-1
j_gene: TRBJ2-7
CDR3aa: CASLGTGTGSYEQYF

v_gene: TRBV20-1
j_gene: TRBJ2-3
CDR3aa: CSATRKSGLVADTQYF

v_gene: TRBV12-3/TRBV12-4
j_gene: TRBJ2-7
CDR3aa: CASSVSDASYEQYF

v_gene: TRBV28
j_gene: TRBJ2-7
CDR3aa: CASRSGARTPLYEQYF

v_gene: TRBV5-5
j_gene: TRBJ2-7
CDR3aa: CASSLLLPGQAYEQYF

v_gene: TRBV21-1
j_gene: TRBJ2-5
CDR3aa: CASSKAATGRGEMYQETQYF

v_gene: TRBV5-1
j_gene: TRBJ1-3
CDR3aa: CASSLAGRSGNTIYF

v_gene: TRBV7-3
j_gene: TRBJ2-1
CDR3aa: CASSHDRDLNEQFF

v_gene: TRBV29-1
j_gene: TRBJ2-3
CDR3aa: CSATAGGNTQYF

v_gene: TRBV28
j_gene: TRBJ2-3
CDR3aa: CASASPTDTQYF

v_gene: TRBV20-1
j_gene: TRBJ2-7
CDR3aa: CSAAASATSYEQYF

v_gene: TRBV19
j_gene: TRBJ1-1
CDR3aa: CASSILGNTEAFF

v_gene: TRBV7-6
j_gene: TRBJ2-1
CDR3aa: CASSPRTSGGLNEQFF

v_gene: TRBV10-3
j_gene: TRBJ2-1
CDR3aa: CAISAGTSGKYVQFF

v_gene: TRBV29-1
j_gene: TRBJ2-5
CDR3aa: CSVEDRDRVGRETQYF

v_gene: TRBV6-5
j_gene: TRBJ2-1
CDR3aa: CASTPGTWRNEQFF

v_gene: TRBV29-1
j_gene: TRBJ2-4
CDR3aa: CSVEVTGNIQYF

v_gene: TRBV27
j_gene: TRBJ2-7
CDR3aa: CASSLIGGQTYEQYF

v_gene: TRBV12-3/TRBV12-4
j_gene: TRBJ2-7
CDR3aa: CASSWGGQDSYEQYF

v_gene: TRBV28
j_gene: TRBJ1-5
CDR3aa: CASSDTANQPQHF

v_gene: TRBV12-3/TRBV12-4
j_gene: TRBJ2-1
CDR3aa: CASRDGLQDEQFF

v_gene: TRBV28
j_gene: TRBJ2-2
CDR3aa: CASSLGQGSNTGELFF

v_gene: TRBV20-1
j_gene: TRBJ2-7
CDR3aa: CSARDLEGSYEQYF

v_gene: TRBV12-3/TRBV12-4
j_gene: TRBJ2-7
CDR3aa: CASSFMTGVYEQYF

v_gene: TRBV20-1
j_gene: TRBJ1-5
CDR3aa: CSARDLEGHQPQHF

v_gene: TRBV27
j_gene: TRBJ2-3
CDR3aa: CASSLPGTKKLTGTDTQYF

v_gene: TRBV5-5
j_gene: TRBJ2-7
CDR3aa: CASRSTGGSYEQYF

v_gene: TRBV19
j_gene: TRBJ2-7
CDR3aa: CASSIGGYYEQYF

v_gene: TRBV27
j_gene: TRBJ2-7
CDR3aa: CASSLGSPYEQYF

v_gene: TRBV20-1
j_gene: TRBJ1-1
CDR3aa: CSARALGGTGAFF

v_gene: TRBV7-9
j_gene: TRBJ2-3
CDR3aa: CASSLYGGSTDTQYF

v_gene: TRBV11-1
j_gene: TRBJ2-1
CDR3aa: CASSLQRHSYNEQFF

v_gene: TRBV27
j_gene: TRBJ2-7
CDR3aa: CASSLSVQYEQYF

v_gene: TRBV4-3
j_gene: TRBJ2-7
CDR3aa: CASSQGYSSYEQYF

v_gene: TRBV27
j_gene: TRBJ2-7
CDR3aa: CASSPIPPGVYEQYF

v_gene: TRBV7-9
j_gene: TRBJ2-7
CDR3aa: CASSQLGAYEQYF